This TCR beta chain stems from a study of pediatric ulcerative colitis. Clones were read by immunoSEQ multiplex PCR, and TCRdb kept only the in-frame ones, dropping some. The repertoire holds 50,000 to 65,000 clones, with around 85% as singletons. This receptor was identified in a boy aged 10-17 years with severe ulcerative colitis. Sequencing was carried out using blood.

CDR3 nucleotide sequence: TGTGCCAGCAGCTTGGTACGGAGTAATGAAAAACTGTTTTTT. The encoded protein is CASSLVRSNEKLFF. The chain uses TRBV5-5 and TRBJ1-4; D is unresolved. CDR1 and CDR2 from the germline V gene are SGHKS and YYEKEE (reference sequence). Trimming shortened V by 0 bases and J by 4 bases, and 7 bases separated the two germline ends. The CDR3 spans 14 residues. The whole variable domain, remainder taken from reference TRBV5-5 and TRBJ1-4, is DAGVTQSPTHLIKTRGQQVTLRCSPISGHKSVSWYQQVLGQGPQFIFQYYEKEERGRGNFPDRFSARQFPNYSSELNVNALLLGDSALYLCASSLVRSNEKLFFGSGTQLSVL.